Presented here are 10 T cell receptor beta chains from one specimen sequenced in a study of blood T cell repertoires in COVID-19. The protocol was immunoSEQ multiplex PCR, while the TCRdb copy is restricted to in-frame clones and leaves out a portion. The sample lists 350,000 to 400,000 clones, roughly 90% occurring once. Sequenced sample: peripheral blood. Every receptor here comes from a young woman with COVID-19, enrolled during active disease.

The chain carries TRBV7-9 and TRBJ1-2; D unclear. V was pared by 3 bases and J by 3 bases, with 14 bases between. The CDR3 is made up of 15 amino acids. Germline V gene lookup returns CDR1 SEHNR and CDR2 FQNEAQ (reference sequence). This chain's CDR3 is CASSLFGSGDYGYTF. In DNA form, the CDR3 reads TGTGCCAGCAGCTTGTTTGGCTCGGGAGACTATGGCTACACCTTC.

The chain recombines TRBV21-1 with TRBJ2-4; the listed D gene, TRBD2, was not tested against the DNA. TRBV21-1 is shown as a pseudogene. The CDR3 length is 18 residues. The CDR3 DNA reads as TGTGCCAGCAGCCTCGAAGGGGCTAGCGGGGATCCGCGGCACATTCAGTACTTC. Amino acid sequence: CASSLEGASGDPRHIQYF.

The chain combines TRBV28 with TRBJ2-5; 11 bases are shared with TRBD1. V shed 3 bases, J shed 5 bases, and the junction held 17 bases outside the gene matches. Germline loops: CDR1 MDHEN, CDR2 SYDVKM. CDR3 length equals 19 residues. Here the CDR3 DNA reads TGTGCCAGCAGTTTCGAGGACAGGGGGCGTCCCACCATCAGGGAGACCCAGTACTTC. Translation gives CASSFEDRGRPTIRETQYF.

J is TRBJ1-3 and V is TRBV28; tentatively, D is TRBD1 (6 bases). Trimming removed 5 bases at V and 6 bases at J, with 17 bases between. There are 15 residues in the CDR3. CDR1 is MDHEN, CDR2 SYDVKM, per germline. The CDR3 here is CASSGETGYPNTIYF. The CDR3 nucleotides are TGTGCCAGCAGTGGAGAAACAGGGTATCCAAACACCATATATTTT.

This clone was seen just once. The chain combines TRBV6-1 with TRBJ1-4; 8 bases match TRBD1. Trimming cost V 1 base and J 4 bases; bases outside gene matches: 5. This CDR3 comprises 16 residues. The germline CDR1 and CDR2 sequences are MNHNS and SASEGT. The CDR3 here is CASSEVDRGNNEKLFF. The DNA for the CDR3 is TGTGCCAGCAGTGAAGTCGACAGGGGAAATAATGAAAAACTGTTTTTT.

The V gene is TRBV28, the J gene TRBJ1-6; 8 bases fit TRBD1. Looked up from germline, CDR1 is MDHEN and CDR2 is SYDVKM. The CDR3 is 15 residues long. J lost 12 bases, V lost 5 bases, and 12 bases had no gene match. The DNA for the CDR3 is TGTGCCAGCAGTCCCCCGACAGGGGCGACCCTACCCCTCCACTTT. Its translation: CASSPPTGATLPLHF. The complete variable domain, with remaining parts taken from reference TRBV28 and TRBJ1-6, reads DVKVTQSSRYLVKRTGEKVFLECVQDMDHENMFWYRQDPGLGLRLIYFSYDVKMKEKGDIPEGYSVSREKKERFSLILESASTNQTSMYLCASSPPTGATLPLHFGNGTRLTVT.

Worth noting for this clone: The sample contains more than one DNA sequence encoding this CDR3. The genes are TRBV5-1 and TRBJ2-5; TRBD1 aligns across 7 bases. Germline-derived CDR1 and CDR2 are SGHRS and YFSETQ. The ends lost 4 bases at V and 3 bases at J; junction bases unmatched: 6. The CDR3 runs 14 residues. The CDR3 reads CASSPGTAEETQYF. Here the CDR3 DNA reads TGCGCCAGCAGCCCCGGGACAGCGGAAGAGACCCAGTACTTC.

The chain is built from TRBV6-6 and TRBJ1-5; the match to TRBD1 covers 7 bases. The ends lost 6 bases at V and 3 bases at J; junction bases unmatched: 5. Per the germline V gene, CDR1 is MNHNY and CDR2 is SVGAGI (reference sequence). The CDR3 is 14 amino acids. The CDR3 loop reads CASSRGQLNQPQHF. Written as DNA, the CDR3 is TGTGCCAGCAGCCGGGGACAGCTCAATCAGCCCCAGCATTTT.

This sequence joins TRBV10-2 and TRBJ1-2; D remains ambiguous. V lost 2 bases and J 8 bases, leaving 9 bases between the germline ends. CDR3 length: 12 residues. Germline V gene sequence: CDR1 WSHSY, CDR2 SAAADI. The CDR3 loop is CASSELGRGYTF. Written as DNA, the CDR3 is TGCGCCAGCAGTGAGCTGGGGAGAGGCTACACCTTC.

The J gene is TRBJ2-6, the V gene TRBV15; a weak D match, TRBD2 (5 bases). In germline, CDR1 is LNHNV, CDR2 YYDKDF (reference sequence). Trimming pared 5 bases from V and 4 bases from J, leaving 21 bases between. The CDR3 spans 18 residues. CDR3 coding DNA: TGTGCCACCAGCTCCCCCCGGGGATGGTCGGCAGGGGCCAACGTCCTGACTTTC. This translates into CATSSPRGWSAGANVLTF.